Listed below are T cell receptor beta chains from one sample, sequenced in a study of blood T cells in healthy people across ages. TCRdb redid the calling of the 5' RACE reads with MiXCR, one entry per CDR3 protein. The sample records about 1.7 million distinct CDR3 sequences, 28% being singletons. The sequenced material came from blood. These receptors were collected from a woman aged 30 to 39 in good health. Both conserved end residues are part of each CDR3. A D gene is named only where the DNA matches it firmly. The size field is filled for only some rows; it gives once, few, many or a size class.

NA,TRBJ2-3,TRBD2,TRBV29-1,CSVEGLAGSSTDTQYF,TGCAGCGTTGAGGGACTAGCGGGTTCTAGCACAGATACGCAGTATTTT
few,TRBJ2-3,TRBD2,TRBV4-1,CASSRTSLAGGYTDTQYF,TGCGCCAGCAGCCGTACCTCACTAGCGGGGGGCTACACAGATACGCAGTATTTT
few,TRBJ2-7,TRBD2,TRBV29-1,CSAGRENSYEQYF,TGCAGCGCCGGGAGGGAGAACTCCTACGAGCAGTACTTC
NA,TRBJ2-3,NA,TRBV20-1,CTMVASSTDTQYF,TGCACCATGGTAGCGTCTAGCACAGATACGCAGTATTTT
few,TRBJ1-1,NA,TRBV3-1,CASSSRTAGEAFF,TGTGCCAGCAGCTCCCGGACCGCGGGCGAAGCTTTCTTT
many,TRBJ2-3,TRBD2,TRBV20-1,CSASSGGVTDTQYF,TGCAGTGCTTCTAGCGGGGGTGTCACAGATACGCAGTATTTT
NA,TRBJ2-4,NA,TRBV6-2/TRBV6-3,CASSEQGLRNIQYF,TGTGCCAGCAGTGAACAGGGTTTGAGAAACATTCAGTACTTC
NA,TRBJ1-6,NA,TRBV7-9,CASSFPLGGEVNSPLHF,TGTGCCAGCAGCTTTCCGCTGGGGGGGGAGGTCAATTCACCCCTCCACTTT
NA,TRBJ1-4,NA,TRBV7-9,CASSTRQSRNEKLFF,TGTGCCAGCAGCACAAGACAGAGCCGGAATGAAAAACTGTTTTTT
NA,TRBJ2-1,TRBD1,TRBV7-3,CACSSDGTGGNEQFF,TGTGCCTGCAGTTCCGACGGGACAGGGGGTAATGAGCAGTTCTTC
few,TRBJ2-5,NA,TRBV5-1,CASSSLSGGFQETQYF,TGCGCCAGCAGCAGCCTTAGCGGAGGGTTCCAAGAGACCCAGTACTTC
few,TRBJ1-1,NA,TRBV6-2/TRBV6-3,CASSYLGGGTEAFF,TGTGCCAGCAGTTACCTCGGCGGAGGCACTGAAGCTTTCTTT
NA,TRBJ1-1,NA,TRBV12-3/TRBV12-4,CASSPPGRGDTEAFF,TGTGCCAGCAGTCCCCCCGGGAGGGGGGACACTGAAGCTTTCTTT
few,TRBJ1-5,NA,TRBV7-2,CASSFGGYWGNQPQHF,TGTGCCAGCAGCTTCGGCGGCTATTGGGGCAATCAGCCCCAGCATTTT
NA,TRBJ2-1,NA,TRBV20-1,CSARDPGLLYEQFF,TGCAGTGCTAGAGACCCGGGACTCCTTTATGAGCAGTTCTTC
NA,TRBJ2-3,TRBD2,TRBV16,CASSQSGTSGLDTQYF,TGTGCCAGCAGCCAATCGGGGACTAGCGGGTTAGATACGCAGTATTTT
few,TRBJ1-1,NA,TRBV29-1,CSVGTFEAFF,TGCAGCGTTGGGACTTTCGAAGCTTTCTTT
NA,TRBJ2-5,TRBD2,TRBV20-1,CSARDSGSRETQYF,TGCAGTGCTAGAGATAGCGGGAGCCGGGAGACCCAGTACTTC
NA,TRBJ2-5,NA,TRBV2,CASSVAFQETQYF,TGTGCCAGCAGTGTCGCCTTCCAAGAGACCCAGTACTTC
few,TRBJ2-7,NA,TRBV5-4,CASRDAGNYEQYF,TGTGCCAGCAGAGACGCAGGGAACTACGAGCAGTACTTC
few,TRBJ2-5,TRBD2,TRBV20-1,CSAPSAGGQEQYF,TGCAGTGCGCCTTCGGCGGGGGGCCAGGAGCAGTACTTC
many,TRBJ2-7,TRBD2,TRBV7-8,CASSSQRTSGSFEQYF,TGTGCCAGCAGCTCGCAAAGGACTAGCGGGAGTTTCGAGCAGTACTTC
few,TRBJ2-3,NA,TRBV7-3,CASSPQGSVTDTQYF,TGTGCCAGCAGCCCTCAGGGGTCAGTCACAGATACGCAGTATTTT
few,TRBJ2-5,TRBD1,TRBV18,CASSPDRATETQYF,TGTGCCAGCTCACCGGACAGGGCCACAGAGACCCAGTACTTC
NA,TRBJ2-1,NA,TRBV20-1,CSAYRGTQEGEQFF,TGCAGTGCCTACCGGGGGACCCAGGAGGGTGAGCAGTTCTTC
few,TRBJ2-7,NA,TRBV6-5,CASRGDRFDYEQYF,TGTGCCAGTAGGGGAGACAGGTTCGACTACGAGCAGTACTTC
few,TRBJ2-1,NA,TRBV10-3,CAISEPPLDEQFF,TGTGCCATCAGTGAGCCCCCCTTGGATGAGCAGTTCTTC
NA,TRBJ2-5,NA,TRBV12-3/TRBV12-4,CASSFPPKETQYF,TGTGCCAGCAGTTTTCCGCCTAAAGAGACCCAGTACTTC
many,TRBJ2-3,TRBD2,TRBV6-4,CASSETSWDTQYF,TGTGCCAGCAGTGAGACTAGCTGGGATACGCAGTATTTT
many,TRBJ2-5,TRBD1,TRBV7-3,CASRLTGAGETQYF,TGTGCCAGCAGGCTCACAGGGGCGGGAGAGACCCAGTACTTC
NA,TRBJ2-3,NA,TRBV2,CASNSGTRGTQYF,TGTGCCAGCAATTCCGGCACGAGAGGTACGCAGTATTTT
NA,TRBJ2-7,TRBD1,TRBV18,CASSPPGQGIIYEQYF,TGTGCCAGCTCACCCCCGGGACAGGGGATAATCTACGAGCAGTACTTC
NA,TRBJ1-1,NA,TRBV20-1,CSTRDGGRGRNTEAFF,TGCAGTACTAGAGATGGAGGTAGGGGCCGGAACACTGAAGCTTTCTTT
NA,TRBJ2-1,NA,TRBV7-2,CASSTRTSSYNEQFF,TGTGCCAGCAGCACGCGTACGAGCTCCTACAATGAGCAGTTCTTC
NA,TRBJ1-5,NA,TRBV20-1,CSGAGGSNQPQHF,TGCAGTGGTGCGGGAGGGAGCAATCAGCCCCAGCATTTT
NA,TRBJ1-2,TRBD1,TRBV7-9,CASNWAGGYGYTF,TGTGCCAGCAACTGGGCAGGGGGATATGGCTACACCTTC
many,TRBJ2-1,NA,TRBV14,CASSPLRGMEGSNEQFF,TGTGCCAGCAGCCCACTTCGAGGGATGGAGGGGAGCAATGAGCAGTTCTTC